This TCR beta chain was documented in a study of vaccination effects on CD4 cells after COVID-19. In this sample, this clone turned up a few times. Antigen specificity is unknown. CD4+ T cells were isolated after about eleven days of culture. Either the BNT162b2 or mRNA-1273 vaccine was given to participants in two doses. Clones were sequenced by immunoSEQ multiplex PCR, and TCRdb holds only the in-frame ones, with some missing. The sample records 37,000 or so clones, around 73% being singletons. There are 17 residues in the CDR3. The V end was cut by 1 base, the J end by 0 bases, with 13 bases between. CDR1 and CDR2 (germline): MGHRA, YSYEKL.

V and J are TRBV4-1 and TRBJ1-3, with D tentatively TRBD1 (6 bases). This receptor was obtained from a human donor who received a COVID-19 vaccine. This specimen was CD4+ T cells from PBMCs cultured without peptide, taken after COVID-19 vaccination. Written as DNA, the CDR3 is TGCGCCAGCAGCCAAGGATCTTACAGGGACTCTGGAAACACCATATATTTT. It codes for CASSQGSYRDSGNTIYF.